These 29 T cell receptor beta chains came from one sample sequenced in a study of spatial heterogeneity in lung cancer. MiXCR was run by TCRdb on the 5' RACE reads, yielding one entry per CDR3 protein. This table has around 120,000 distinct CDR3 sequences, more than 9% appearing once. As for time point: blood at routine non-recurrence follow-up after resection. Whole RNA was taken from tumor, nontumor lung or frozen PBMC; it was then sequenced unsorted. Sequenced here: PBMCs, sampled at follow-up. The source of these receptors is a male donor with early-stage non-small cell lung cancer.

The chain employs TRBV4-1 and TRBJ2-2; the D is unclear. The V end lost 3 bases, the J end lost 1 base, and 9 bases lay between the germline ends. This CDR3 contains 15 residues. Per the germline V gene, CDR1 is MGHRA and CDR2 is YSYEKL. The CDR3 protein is CASSQGRLNTGELFF. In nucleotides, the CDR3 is TGCGCCAGCAGCCAGGGCCGGTTGAACACCGGGGAGCTGTTTTTT.

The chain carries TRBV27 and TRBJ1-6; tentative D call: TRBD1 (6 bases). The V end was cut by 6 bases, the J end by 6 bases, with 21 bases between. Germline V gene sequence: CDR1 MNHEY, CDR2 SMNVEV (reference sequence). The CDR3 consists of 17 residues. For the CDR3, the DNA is TGTGCCAGCAGCCGCCGGGGGGGCAGAGACACTAATTCACCCCTCCACTTT. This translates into CASSRRGGRDTNSPLHF.

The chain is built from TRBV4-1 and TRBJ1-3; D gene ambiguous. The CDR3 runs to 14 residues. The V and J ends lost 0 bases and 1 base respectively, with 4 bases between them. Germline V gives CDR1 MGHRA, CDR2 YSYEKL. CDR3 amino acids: CASSQEYSGNTIYF. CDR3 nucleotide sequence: TGCGCCAGCAGCCAAGAATATTCTGGAAACACCATATATTTT.

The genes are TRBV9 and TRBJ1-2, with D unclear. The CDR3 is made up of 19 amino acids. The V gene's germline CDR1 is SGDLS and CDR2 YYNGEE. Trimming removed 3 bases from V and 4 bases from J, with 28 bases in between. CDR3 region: CASSAHPATLPLPPYGYTF. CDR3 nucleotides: TGTGCCAGCAGCGCGCACCCCGCGACGCTTCCCCTGCCTCCCTATGGCTACACCTTC. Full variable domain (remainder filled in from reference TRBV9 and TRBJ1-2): DSGVTQTPKHLITATGQRVTLRCSPRSGDLSVYWYQQSLDQGLQFLIQYYNGEERAKGNILERFSAQQFPDLHSELNLSSLELGDSALYFCASSAHPATLPLPPYGYTFGSGTRLTVV.

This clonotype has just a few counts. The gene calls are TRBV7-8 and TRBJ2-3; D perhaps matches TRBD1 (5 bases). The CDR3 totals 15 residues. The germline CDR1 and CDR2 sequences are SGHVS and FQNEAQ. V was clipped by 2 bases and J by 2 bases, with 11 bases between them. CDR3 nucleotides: TGTGCCAGCAGCTTACCTGGCAGGGCCACAGATACGCAGTATTTT. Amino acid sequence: CASSLPGRATDTQYF.

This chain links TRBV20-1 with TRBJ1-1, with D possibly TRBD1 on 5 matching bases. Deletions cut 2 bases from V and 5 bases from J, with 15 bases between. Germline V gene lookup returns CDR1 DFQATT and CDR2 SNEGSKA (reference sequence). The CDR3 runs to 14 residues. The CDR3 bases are TGCAGTGCTAGACGCGGGGCGATGAGGACTGAAGCTTTCTTT. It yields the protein CSARRGAMRTEAFF.

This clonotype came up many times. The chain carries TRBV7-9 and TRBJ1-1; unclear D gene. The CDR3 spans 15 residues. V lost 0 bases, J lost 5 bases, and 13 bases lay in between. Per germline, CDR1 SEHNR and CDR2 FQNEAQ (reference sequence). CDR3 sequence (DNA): TGTGCCAGCAGCTTAGCTCGGCCCTCGGGGACTGAAGCTTTCTTT. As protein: CASSLARPSGTEAFF.

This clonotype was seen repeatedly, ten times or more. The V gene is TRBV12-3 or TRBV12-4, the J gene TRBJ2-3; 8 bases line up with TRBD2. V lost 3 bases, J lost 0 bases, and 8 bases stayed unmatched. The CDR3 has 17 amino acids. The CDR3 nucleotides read TGTGCCAGCAGTTTCGTCCGGGGGGGAACTAGCACAGATACGCAGTATTTT. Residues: CASSFVRGGTSTDTQYF.

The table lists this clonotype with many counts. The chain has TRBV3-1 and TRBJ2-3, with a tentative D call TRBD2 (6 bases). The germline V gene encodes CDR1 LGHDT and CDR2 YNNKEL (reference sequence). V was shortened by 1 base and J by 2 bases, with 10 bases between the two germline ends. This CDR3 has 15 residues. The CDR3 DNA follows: TGTGCCAGCAGCCAAGCCGGGACTCTCACAGATACGCAGTATTTT. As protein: CASSQAGTLTDTQYF.

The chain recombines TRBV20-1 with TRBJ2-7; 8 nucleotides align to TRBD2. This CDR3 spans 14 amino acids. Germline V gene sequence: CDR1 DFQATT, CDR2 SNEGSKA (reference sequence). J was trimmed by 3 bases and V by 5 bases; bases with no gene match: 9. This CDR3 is CSASERGSNYEQYF. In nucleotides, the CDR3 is TGCAGTGCTTCCGAGCGGGGGTCCAACTACGAGCAGTACTTC.

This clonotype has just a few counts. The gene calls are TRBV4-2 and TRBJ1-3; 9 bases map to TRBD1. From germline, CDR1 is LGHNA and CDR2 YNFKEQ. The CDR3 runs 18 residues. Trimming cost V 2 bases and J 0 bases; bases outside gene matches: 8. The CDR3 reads CASSQPSGTGLSGNTIYF. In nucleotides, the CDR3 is TGTGCCAGCAGCCAACCGTCCGGGACAGGGCTCTCTGGAAACACCATATATTTT.

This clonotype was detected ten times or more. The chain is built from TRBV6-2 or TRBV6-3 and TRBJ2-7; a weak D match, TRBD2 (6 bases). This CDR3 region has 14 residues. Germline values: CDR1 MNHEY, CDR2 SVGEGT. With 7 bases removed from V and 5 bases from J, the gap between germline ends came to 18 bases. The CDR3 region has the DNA TGTGCCAGCACTCCCCACGGGGGTTACGACGAGCAGTACTTC. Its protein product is CASTPHGGYDEQYF.

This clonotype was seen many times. CDR3 sequence reads: CASTRGQVNQPQHF. CDR3 nucleotide sequence: TGTGCCAGCACCCGTGGACAGGTCAATCAGCCCCAGCATTTT. This chain uses TRBV28 with TRBJ1-5; 7 positions match TRBD1. The CDR3 is 14 amino acids. CDR1 and CDR2 from the germline V gene are MDHEN and SYDVKM. The V and J ends lost 7 bases and 3 bases, in that order; junction bases with no gene match: 6.

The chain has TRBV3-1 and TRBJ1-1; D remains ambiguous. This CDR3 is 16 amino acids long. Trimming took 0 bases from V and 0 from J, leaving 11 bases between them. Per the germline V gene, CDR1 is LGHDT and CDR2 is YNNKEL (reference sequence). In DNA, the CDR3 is TGTGCCAGCAGCCAAGATGGCGGGCATATGAACACTGAAGCTTTCTTT. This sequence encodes CASSQDGGHMNTEAFF.

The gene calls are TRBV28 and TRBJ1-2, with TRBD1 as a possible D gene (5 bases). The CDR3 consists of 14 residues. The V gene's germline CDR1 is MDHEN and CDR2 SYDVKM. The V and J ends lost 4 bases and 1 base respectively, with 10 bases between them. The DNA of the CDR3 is TGTGCCAGCAGTTGGGGGAGTTATAACTATGGCTACACCTTC. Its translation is CASSWGSYNYGYTF.

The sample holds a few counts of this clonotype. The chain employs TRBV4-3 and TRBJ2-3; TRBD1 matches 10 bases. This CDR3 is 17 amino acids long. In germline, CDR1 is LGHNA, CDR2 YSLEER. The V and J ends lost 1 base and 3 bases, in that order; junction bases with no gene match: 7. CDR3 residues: CASSQGARDRGTDTQYF. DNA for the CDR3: TGCGCCAGCAGCCAAGGCGCCCGGGACAGGGGTACAGATACGCAGTATTTT.

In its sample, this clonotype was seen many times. The CDR3 region is CASSAAYEQYF. CDR3 nucleotide sequence: TGTGCCAGCAGCGCGGCCTACGAGCAGTACTTC. The gene calls are TRBV14 and TRBJ2-7; D call uncertain. Germline CDR1 is SGHDN and CDR2 is FVKESK. V lost 5 bases to trimming and J lost 2 bases, with 4 bases between them. The CDR3 covers 11 residues.

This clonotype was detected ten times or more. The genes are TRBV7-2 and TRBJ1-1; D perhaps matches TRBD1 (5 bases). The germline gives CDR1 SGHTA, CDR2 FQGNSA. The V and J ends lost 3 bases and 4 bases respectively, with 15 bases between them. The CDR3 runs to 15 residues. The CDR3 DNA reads TGTGCCAGCAGCTTTGCAGGGAAAGTAGGCACTGAAGCTTTCTTT. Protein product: CASSFAGKVGTEAFF.

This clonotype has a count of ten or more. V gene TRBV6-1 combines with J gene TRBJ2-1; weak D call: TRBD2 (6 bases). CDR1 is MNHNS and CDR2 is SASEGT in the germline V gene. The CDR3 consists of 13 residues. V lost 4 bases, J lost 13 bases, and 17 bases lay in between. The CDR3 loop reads CASSVHLPGDQFF. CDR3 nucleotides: TGTGCCAGCAGTGTTCATCTCCCGGGGGATCAGTTCTTC.

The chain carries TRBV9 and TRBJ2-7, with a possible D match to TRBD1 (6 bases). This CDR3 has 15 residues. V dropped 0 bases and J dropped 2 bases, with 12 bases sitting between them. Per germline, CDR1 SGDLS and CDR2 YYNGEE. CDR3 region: CASSVDWGPTYEQYF. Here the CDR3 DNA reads TGTGCCAGCAGCGTAGACTGGGGGCCTACCTACGAGCAGTACTTC.

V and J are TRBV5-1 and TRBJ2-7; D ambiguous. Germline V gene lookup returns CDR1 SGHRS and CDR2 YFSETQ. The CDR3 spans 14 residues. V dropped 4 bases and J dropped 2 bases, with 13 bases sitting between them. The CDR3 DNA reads TGCGCCAGCAGCCCCGGCGGCAGGACCTACGAGCAGTACTTC. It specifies CASSPGGRTYEQYF. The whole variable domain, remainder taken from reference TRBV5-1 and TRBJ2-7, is KAGVTQTPRYLIKTRGQQVTLSCSPISGHRSVSWYQQTPGQGLQFLFEYFSETQRNKGNFPGRFSGRQFSNSRSEMNVSTLELGDSALYLCASSPGGRTYEQYFGPGTRLTVT.

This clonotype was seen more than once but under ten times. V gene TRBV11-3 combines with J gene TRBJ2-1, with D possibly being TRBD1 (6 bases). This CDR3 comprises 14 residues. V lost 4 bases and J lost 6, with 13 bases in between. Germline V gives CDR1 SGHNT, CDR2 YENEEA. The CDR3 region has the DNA TGTGCCAGCAGCTCAGAGGACAGCACCAATGAGCAGTTCTTC. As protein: CASSSEDSTNEQFF. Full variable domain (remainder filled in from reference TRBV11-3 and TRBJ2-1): EAGVVQSPRYKIIEKKQPVAFWCNPISGHNTLYWYLQNLGQGPELLIRYENEEAVDDSQLPKDRFSAERLKGVDSTLKIQPAELGDSAVYLCASSSEDSTNEQFFGPGTRLTVL.

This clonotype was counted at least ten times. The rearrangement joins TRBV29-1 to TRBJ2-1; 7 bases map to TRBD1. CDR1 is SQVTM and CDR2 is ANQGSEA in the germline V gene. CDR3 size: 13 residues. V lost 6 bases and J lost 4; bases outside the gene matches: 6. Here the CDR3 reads CSVRTGAYNEQFF. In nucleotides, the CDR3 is TGCAGCGTGCGAACAGGGGCTTACAATGAGCAGTTCTTC.

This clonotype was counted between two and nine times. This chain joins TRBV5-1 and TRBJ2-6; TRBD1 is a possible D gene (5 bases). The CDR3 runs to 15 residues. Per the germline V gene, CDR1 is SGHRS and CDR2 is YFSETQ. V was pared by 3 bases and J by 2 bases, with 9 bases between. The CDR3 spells CASSSQAAGANVLTF. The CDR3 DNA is TGCGCCAGCAGCTCACAGGCGGCTGGGGCCAACGTCCTGACTTTC. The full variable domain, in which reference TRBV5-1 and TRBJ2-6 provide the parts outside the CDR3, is KAGVTQTPRYLIKTRGQQVTLSCSPISGHRSVSWYQQTPGQGLQFLFEYFSETQRNKGNFPGRFSGRQFSNSRSEMNVSTLELGDSALYLCASSSQAAGANVLTFGAGSRLTVL.

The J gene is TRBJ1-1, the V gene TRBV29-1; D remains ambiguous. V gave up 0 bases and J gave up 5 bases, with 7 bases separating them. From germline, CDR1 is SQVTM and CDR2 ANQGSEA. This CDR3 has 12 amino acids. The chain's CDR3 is CSVEDRATEAFF. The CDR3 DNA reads TGCAGCGTTGAAGATAGGGCGACTGAAGCTTTCTTT.

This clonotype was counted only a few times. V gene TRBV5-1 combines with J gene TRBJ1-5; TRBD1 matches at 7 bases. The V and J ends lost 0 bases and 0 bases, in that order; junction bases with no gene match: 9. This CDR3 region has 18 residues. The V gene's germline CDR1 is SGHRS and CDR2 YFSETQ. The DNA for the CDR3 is TGCGCCAGCAGCTTGGACGGGACAGAGCCGTATAGCAATCAGCCCCAGCATTTT. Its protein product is CASSLDGTEPYSNQPQHF.

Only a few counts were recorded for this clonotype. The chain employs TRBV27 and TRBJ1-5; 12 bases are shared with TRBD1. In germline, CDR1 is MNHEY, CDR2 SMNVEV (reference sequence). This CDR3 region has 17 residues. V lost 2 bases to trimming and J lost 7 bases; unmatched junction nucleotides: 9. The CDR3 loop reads CASSLKGTGGWLQPQHF. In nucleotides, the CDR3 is TGTGCCAGCAGTTTAAAAGGGACAGGGGGCTGGTTACAGCCCCAGCATTTT.

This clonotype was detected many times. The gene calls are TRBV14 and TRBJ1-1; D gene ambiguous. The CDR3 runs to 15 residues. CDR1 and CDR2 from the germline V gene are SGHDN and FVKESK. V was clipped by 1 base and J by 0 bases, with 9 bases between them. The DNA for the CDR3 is TGTGCCAGCAGCCAAGTCAGAGCCATGAACACTGAAGCTTTCTTT. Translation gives CASSQVRAMNTEAFF.

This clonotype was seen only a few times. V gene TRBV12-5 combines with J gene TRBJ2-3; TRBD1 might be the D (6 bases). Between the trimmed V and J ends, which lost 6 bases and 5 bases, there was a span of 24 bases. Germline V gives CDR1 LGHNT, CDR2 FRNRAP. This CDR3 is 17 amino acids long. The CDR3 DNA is TGTGCTAGTGGCTCGCCCTATGGGCAGGGGAAGAGAGATACGCAGTATTTT. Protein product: CASGSPYGQGKRDTQYF.